This T cell receptor beta chain stems from a study of human T cells and chemical hapten exposure. Study overall: Sensitization employed 2% DPC on roughly 2 cm by roughly 2 cm of upper inner arm skin. TCR yield per sample varied, mainly due to pooled library volumes. Study-wide results and caveats: The formation of large CDR3 similarity clusters by expanded TCRs significantly exceeded that of controls.

Turning to this clonotype: Its cognate antigen is unknown.

V was cut by 4 bases and J by 2 bases, with 21 bases left in between. Germline V CDR1 and CDR2: LGHNA, YNFKEQ. The CDR3 sequence is 17 residues long. Time point given: patch test 1, 2 weeks after DPC sensitization. Sample treatment: therapeutic diphenylcyclopropenone sensitization with weekly scalp DPC. Sample donors consisted of patients with alopecia, aged 18 to 70 years, who were suitable for DPC. TCRdb re-called the RACE reads through MiXCR, storing one row per CDR3 protein. The sample contains 65,000 to 85,000 distinct CDR3 sequences, 12% of which appear only once. The sequence was obtained from an older woman with alopecia areata. Some clones in this sample may be carry-over from other donors' samples. This material consisted of whole blood, taken in connection with sensitization to the hapten diphenylcyclopropenone (DPC). The rearrangement uses TRBV4-2 and TRBJ2-7; possible D gene TRBD2, 6 bases. The CDR3 coding sequence is TGTGCCAGCAGCCTAAATTATCCCCGCGGGGCGGCCTACGAGCAGTACTTC. Encoded protein: CASSLNYPRGAAYEQYF.